The table lists the clone carrying this T cell receptor beta chain with a few counts. As yet, its antigen is unknown. These data originate in a study of T cells after yellow fever vaccination. Study results and caveats: Relatively few clonotypes were ones that appeared in both CD4 and CD8 compartments. Post-booster samples contained most primary-vaccination clones (approximately 96% CD4, around 88% CD8).

CDR1 GTSNPN and CDR2 SVGIG come from the germline V gene (reference sequence). This CDR3 region has 21 residues. V lost 2 bases to trimming and J lost 2 bases; unmatched junction nucleotides: 19. Using its own MiXCR run on the 5' RACE reads, TCRdb lists one record per CDR3 protein. The data hold about 630,000 distinct CDR3 sequences, with 12% observed a single time. This rearrangement joins TRBV30 to TRBJ2-4; 12 bases agree with TRBD2. This sequence originates from a man aged 25-45 years who received the YFV17D yellow fever vaccine. Sequences were derived from PBMCs, sampled on the day of the yellow fever booster vaccination. CDR3 loop: CAWSNRGGLAGYNSTKNIQYF. As DNA, the CDR3 is TGTGCCTGGAGTAACCGGGGAGGACTAGCGGGGTATAACTCTACCAAAAACATTCAGTACTTC. The complete variable domain, with remaining parts taken from reference TRBV30 and TRBJ2-4, reads SQTIHQWPATLVQPVGSPLSLECTVEGTSNPNLYWYRQAAGRGLQLLFYSVGIGQISSEVPQNLSASRPQDRQFILSSKKLLLSDSGFYLCAWSNRGGLAGYNSTKNIQYFGAGTRLSVL.